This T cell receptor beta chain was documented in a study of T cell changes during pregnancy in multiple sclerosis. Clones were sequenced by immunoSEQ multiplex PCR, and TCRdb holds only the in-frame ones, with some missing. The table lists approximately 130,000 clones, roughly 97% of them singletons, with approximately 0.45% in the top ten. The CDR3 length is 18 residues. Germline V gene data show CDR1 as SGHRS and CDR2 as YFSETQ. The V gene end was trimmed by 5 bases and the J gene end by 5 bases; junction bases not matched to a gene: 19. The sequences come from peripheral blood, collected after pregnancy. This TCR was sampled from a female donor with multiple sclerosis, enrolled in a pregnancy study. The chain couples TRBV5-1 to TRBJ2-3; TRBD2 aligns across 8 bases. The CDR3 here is CASSPTTLSGTPRDTQYF. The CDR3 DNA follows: TGCGCCAGCAGTCCCACCACCCTTAGCGGGACCCCTCGAGATACGCAGTATTTT.